This T cell receptor beta chain was recorded in a study of T-cell reconstitution after alpha-beta-depleted transplantation in children (dated by TCRdb to about 2016). About the study as a whole: Using TCR repertoire profiling, the study followed T-cell immune reconstitution in a quantitative way in children after TCRalphabeta/CD19-depleted allogeneic hematopoietic cell transplantation. Study-level results and caveats: The high TCRbeta diversity at day 60 in some patients was ascribed to recipient T cells and intrathymic progenitors that had survived conditioning. Apparently early alphabetaT-cell count recovery about two months after transplant reportedly relied on only several hundred rapidly expanded clones derived from non-depleted graft cells. Hyperexpanded clone frequencies declined over subsequent months; after one year, T-cell counts and TCRbeta diversity were mostly attributed to newly produced T cells.

Sample treatment or condition, as interpreted from the label and publication: allogeneic hematopoietic cell transplantation with graft depleted of TCRalphabeta T cells and CD19 B cells. TCRalphabeta/CD19-depleted allogeneic hematopoietic cell grafts were given to the transplant recipients, all of whom were children. This clonotype was picked up a small number of times. The antigen it binds to is not known. Base quality data are lacking; no much larger clone is found one base away. Trimming accounts for 4 bases at V and 4 bases at J, while the number of junction bases matched to no gene is 6. From the cysteine up to the phenylalanine, the CDR3 has a length of 16 residues. Left in the record is the CDR3 DNA by itself, 48 bases read in frame from the first base. The germline V gene yields SGHRS for CDR1 and YFSETQ for CDR2. The library was prepared using PCR. Reads for this sample came from an Illumina HiSeq 2500. TCR libraries were prepared with molecular barcoding, using unique molecular identifiers to normalize TCRbeta repertoire quantification. Using fastp trimming at Q25 and MiXCR clonotype assembly, TCRdb reanalyzed the public sequencing data and kept in-frame beta chains. CDR3 protein sequences are deduplicated, and each keeps its most common genes and DNA. This sample comprises 610,000 or so distinct CDR3 sequences, 25% to 30% of them detected only once. The biggest ten clones account for 30% to 40% of the sample.

The sequence links TRBV5-1 to TRBJ2-3, with 13 bases matching TRBD2. Material: PBMCs, obtained before TCRalphabeta/CD19-depleted stem cell transplant. The TCR comes from a boy under two years old with Wiskott-Aldrich syndrome, due to receive a stem cell transplant. The CDR3 protein: CASSTLTSGRSDTQYF. The nucleotide sequence reads TGCGCCAGCAGCACCCTGACTAGCGGGAGGTCAGATACGCAGTATTTT. Joined to the reference TRBV5-1 and TRBJ2-3 proteins, this CDR3 gives the full variable domain: KAGVTQTPRYLIKTRGQQVTLSCSPISGHRSVSWYQQTPGQGLQFLFEYFSETQRNKGNFPGRFSGRQFSNSRSEMNVSTLELGDSALYLCASSTLTSGRSDTQYFGPGTRLTVL.